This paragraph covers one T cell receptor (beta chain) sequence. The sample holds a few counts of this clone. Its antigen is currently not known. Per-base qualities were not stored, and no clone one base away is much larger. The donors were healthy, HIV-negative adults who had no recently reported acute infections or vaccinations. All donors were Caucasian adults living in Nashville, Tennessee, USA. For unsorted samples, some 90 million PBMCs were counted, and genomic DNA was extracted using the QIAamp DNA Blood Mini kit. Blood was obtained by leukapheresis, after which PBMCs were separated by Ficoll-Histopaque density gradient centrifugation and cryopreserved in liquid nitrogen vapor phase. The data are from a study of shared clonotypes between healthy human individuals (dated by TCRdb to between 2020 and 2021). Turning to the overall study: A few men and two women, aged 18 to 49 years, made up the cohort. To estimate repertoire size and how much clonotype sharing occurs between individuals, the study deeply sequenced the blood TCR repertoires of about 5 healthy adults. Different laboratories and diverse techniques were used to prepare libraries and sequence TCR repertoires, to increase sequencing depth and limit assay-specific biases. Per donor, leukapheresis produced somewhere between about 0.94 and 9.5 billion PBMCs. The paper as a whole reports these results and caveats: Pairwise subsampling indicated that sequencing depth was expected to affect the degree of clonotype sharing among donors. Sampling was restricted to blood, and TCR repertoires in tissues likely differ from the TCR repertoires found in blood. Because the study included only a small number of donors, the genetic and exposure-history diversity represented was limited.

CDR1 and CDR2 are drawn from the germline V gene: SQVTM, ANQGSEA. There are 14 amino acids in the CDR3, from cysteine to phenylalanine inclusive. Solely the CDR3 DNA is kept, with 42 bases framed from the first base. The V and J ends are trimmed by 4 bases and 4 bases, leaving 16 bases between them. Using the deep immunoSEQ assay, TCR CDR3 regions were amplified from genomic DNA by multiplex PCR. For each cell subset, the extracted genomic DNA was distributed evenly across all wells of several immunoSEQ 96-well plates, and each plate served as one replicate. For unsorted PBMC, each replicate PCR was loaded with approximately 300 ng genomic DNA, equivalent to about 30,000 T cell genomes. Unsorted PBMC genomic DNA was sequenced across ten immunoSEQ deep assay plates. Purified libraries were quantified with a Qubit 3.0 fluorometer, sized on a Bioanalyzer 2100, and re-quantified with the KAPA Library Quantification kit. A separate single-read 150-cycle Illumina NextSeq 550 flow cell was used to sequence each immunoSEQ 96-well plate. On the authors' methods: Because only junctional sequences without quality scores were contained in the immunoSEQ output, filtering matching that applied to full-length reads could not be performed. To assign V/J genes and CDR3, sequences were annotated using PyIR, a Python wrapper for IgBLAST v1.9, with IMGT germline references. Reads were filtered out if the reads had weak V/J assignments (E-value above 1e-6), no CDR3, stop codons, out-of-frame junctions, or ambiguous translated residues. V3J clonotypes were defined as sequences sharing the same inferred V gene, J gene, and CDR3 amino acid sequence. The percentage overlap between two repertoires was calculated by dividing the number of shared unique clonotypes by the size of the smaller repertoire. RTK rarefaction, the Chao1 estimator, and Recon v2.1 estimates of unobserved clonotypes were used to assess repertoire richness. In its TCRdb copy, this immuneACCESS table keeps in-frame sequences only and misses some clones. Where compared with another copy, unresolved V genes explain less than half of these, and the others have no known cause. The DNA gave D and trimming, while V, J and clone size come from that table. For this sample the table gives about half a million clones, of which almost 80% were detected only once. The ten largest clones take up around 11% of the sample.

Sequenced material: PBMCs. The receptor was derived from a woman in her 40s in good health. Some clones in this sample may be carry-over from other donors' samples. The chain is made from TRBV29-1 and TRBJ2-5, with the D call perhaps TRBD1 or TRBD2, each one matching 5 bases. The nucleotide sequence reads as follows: TGCAGCGTTGGGGGACGGCTGTCGGGAGAGACCCAGTACTTC. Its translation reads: CSVGGRLSGETQYF.